The T cell receptor beta chain under discussion was sequenced for a study of vaccination effects on CD4 cells after COVID-19. The overall study: Sampling occurred a median 72 days post second dose, range 14 to 241.

For this clone: Its antigen is unidentified.

V lost 5 bases, J lost 2 bases, and 18 bases lay in between. CDR1 and CDR2 from the germline V gene are LNHDA and SQIVND (reference sequence). There are 16 residues in the CDR3. Profiling relied on immunoSEQ multiplex PCR, and the TCRdb table lists in-frame clones only, not all of them. The profile covers approximately 47,000 clones, with around 70% appearing a single time and over 6.5% taken by the ten largest. Once cultured for 10 days, the cells underwent separation to obtain CD4+ T cells. Of the BNT162b2 and mRNA-1273 vaccines, participants received two doses of one or the other. Vaccine recipients lacked prior SARS-CoV-2 infection and had negative nucleocapsid antibodies. Study findings and constraints: Of the vaccine-induced clones from healthy vaccinees, merely 1 of 255 recognized common cold coronaviruses as well.

This chain joins TRBV19 and TRBJ1-1; D remains unclear. The clonotype originates from a human donor who received a COVID-19 vaccine. The sample was CD4+ T cells from PBMCs cultured without peptide, taken after COVID-19 vaccination. This CDR3 is CASSERVTSRNTEAFF. The CDR3 nucleotides are TGTGCCAGTAGTGAGAGGGTTACCTCGCGAAACACTGAAGCTTTCTTT.